This TCR beta chain was observed in a study of beta chain features in type 1 diabetes. Germline lookup yields CDR1 SQVTM and CDR2 ANQGSEA. V was clipped by 0 bases and J by 5 bases; unmatched bases: 6. The CDR3 is 15 amino acids. Sequencing targeted expressed TCRB transcripts, as all isolated RNA had been reverse transcribed. Naive, central memory and regulatory T cell samples produced a mean of about 3.5 million reads. This table comes from immunoSEQ multiplex PCR, and its TCRdb copy is limited to in-frame clones, with some not included. The sample has about 200,000 clones, 11% seen once; the top ten hold over 1%. Whole-study findings and limits: Moderately but significantly shorter TCRB CDR3s were found in Type 1 diabetes patients in all four CD4+ subsets. VDJ junctions from type 1 diabetes patients carried fewer insertions and larger deletions.

This clone occurred a few times. Its antigen is currently unknown. The clonotype comes from a man between 18 and 35 years old in good health. This chain joins TRBV29-1 and TRBJ2-1, with 8 bases matching TRBD2. Sequenced: central memory CD4+ T cells from blood. The CDR3 DNA is TGCAGCGTTGAAGAAAAGCGGGAGTCCCACAATGAGCAGTTCTTC. Translating gives CSVEEKRESHNEQFF.